This T cell receptor (beta chain) was identified during a study of brain metastases from non-small cell lung cancer. Generated by immunoSEQ multiplex PCR, the TCRdb table keeps only in-frame clones and is missing some. In the table there are roughly 2,300 clones, about 84% of which are singletons. This clone was detected only once. V was trimmed by 8 bases and J by 4 bases, leaving 17 bases between them. Looked up from germline, CDR1 is WNHNN and CDR2 is SYGVQD (reference sequence). This CDR3 has 14 amino acids. The source material was tumor-adjacent normal tissue. This sequence joins TRBV10-1 and TRBJ1-2, with D possibly being TRBD1 (6 bases). The receptor comes from a donor at least 40 years old with non-small cell lung cancer. The DNA for the CDR3 is TGCGCCAGCCCCCGCCAGGGGAGTGGCTATGGCTACACCTTC. Amino acids: CASPRQGSGYGYTF.